The clone carrying this T cell receptor beta chain occurred once. The data were taken from a study of CD8+CD57+ T cells in acquired aplastic anemia. Genomic DNA was employed as the template in profiling TCR beta VDJ and CDR3. TCRdb recomputed calls from the reads with MiXCR, one row per CDR3 protein. The repertoire has 220,000 or so distinct CDR3 sequences, 65% of them found once; the top ten carry around 58%. Per the germline V gene, CDR1 is MNHEY and CDR2 is SVGAGI. CDR3 length: 14 amino acids. Trimming took off 7 bases at V and 1 base at J, with 14 bases between the two ends. By flow cytometry, patients selected for sequencing had shown an expansion of CD8+CD57+ cells.

The sequence was obtained from a human donor with aplastic anemia. The V and J genes are TRBV6-5 and TRBJ2-7; no clear D gene. The sequenced sample was sorted CD4+, CD8+, or CD8+CD57+ T cells (not recorded which) from PBMCs. CDR3 residues: CASITDPWSYEQYF. In DNA form, the CDR3 reads TGTGCCAGCATAACGGACCCCTGGTCCTACGAGCAGTACTTC.